The next 24 T cell receptor beta chains were all read from a single sample in a study of shared clonotypes between healthy human individuals. The protocol was immunoSEQ multiplex PCR, while the TCRdb copy is restricted to in-frame clones and leaves out a portion. The sample has millions of clones, about 92% seen once. Material for sequencing was naive CD4+ T cells sorted from blood. Subset denoted: CD45RA+ positively selected. The receptors here all came from a young man in good health.

About this clone: This sample also contains other DNA sequences that code for the same CDR3. This chain joins TRBV14 and TRBJ1-1; 7 nucleotides line up with TRBD1. Germline assignment: CDR1 SGHDN and CDR2 FVKESK. The CDR3 totals 13 residues. Losses at the gene ends were 4 bases for V and 1 base for J; bases not matched to a gene: 0. Here the CDR3 DNA reads TGTGCCAGCAGCCGGGACAGGAACACTGAAGCTTTCTTT. It translates to CASSRDRNTEAFF.

The genes are TRBV6-4 and TRBJ1-1, with unresolved D. The V end was cut by 6 bases, the J end by 5 bases, with 13 bases between. From germline, CDR1 is MRHNA and CDR2 SNTAGT. The CDR3 covers 13 residues. The CDR3 nucleotides are TGTGCCAGCAGCAAGGAGGTGGGAACTGAAGCTTTCTTT. Protein sequence: CASSKEVGTEAFF.

About this clone: This specimen includes other DNA sequences encoding the same CDR3. The chain couples TRBV6-5 to TRBJ1-1, with D unresolved. Per germline, CDR1 MNHEY and CDR2 SVGAGI. The CDR3 extends over 13 amino acids. V lost 0 bases and J 3 bases, leaving 5 bases between the germline ends. The CDR3 loop reads CASSYSTYTEAFF. CDR3 bases: TGTGCCAGCAGTTACTCGACATACACTGAAGCTTTCTTT.

This sequence joins TRBV5-1 and TRBJ2-3; the match to TRBD2 covers 7 bases. Germline V gives CDR1 SGHRS, CDR2 YFSETQ. Losses at the gene ends were 3 bases for V and 6 bases for J; bases not matched to a gene: 13. The CDR3 runs to 16 residues. This CDR3 reads CASSSAVGGSLDTQYF. As DNA, the CDR3 is TGCGCCAGCAGCTCGGCGGTGGGAGGGTCCCTGGATACGCAGTATTTT.

This chain uses TRBV29-1 with TRBJ1-2, with D possibly TRBD1 on 5 matching bases. Germline values: CDR1 SQVTM, CDR2 ANQGSEA. The V gene lost 6 bases and the J gene lost 2 bases, with 19 bases spanning the gap. The CDR3 runs to 15 residues. CDR3 DNA: TGCAGCGTCGGGTCAACTCGACAGAGGAACTATGGCTACACCTTC. Amino acid sequence: CSVGSTRQRNYGYTF.

The V gene is TRBV11-2, the J gene TRBJ2-3; D gene unclear. Germline lookup yields CDR1 SGHAT and CDR2 FQNNGV. This CDR3 has 14 amino acids. Deletions cut 7 bases from V and 0 bases from J, with 11 bases between. The CDR3 sequence: CASTPGFSTDTQYF. In nucleotides, the CDR3 is TGTGCCAGCACCCCAGGCTTCAGCACAGATACGCAGTATTTT.

Remarks on this clone: The same CDR3 is also encoded by other DNA sequences in this sample. V gene TRBV6-6 combines with J gene TRBJ2-3; 7 nucleotides line up with TRBD1. The length of the CDR3 is 15 residues. Germline V gives CDR1 MNHNY, CDR2 SVGAGI (reference sequence). After removal of 0 bases from V and 0 bases from J, the junction contained 0 bases not matched to a gene. In DNA form, the CDR3 reads TGTGCCAGCAGTTACTCGACAGGGAGCACAGATACGCAGTATTTT. Residues: CASSYSTGSTDTQYF.

This clone came up once. The rearrangement joins TRBV7-2 to TRBJ2-4; no clear D gene. Looked up from germline, CDR1 is SGHTA and CDR2 is FQGNSA. V was clipped by 4 bases and J by 8 bases, with 15 bases between them. The CDR3 has 14 residues. The CDR3, as DNA: TGTGCCAGCAGCTCCATGGACCTTAGTGACATTCAGTACTTC. Its translation: CASSSMDLSDIQYF.

V is TRBV5-1 and J is TRBJ1-4, with a tentative D call TRBD1 (6 bases). V dropped 6 bases and J dropped 4 bases, with 13 bases sitting between them. Germline V CDR1 and CDR2: SGHRS, YFSETQ. The CDR3 runs 14 residues. The CDR3 nucleotides are TGCGCCAGCACCACGGACAGCTTTAATGAAAAACTGTTTTTT. It encodes CASTTDSFNEKLFF.

The chain recombines TRBV5-1 with TRBJ2-1, with D possibly matching TRBD2 (5 bases). Germline V gene data show CDR1 as SGHRS and CDR2 as YFSETQ. The CDR3 covers 15 residues. V shed 4 bases and J shed 3 bases, with 14 bases lying between them. The CDR3 region has the DNA TGCGCCAGCAGCCCCCGGGCCGGGGACTACAATGAGCAGTTCTTC. Amino acids: CASSPRAGDYNEQFF.

The chain couples TRBV30 to TRBJ2-2; the D is unclear. Germline V gives CDR1 GTSNPN, CDR2 SVGIG (reference sequence). The CDR3 consists of 15 residues. V lost 0 bases to trimming and J lost 7 bases, with 15 bases between them. The CDR3 loop reads CAWSVVSSVIGELFF. Written as DNA, the CDR3 is TGTGCCTGGAGTGTAGTATCCTCCGTCATCGGGGAGCTGTTTTTT.

The chain couples TRBV4-3 to TRBJ2-7, with TRBD1 identical over 9 bases. The length of the CDR3 is 16 residues. Germline-derived CDR1 and CDR2 are LGHNA and YSLEER. J lost 0 bases, V lost 0 bases, and 3 bases had no gene match. DNA of the CDR3: TGCGCCAGCAGCCAAGAAGTGACAGGGGGCTCCTACGAGCAGTACTTC. Amino acid sequence: CASSQEVTGGSYEQYF.

The chain employs TRBV28 and TRBJ2-7; weak D call: TRBD2 (7 bases). Germline V gene data show CDR1 as MDHEN and CDR2 as SYDVKM. The CDR3 spans 15 residues. V was shortened by 6 bases and J by 2 bases, with 17 bases between the two germline ends. The CDR3 DNA is TGTGCCAGCAGGCCTCCGGCGGGGGCACCCTACGAGCAGTACTTC. Encoded protein: CASRPPAGAPYEQYF.

The V and J genes are TRBV19 and TRBJ2-5, with 8 bases lining up with TRBD1. Germline CDR1 reads LNHDA; CDR2 reads SQIVND (reference sequence). Trimming at V came to 5 bases and at J to 5 bases, leaving 10 bases not matched to a gene. The CDR3 runs 15 residues. The CDR3 DNA reads as TGTGCCAGTAGTCCCCGGACAGGGAGTAGGGAGACCCAGTACTTC. This encodes CASSPRTGSRETQYF.

The chain is built from TRBV5-4 and TRBJ2-1; D gene unclear. The V end lost 0 bases, the J end lost 3 bases, and 10 bases lay between the germline ends. The CDR3 extends over 15 amino acids. Germline lookup yields CDR1 SGHNT and CDR2 YYREEE (reference sequence). The CDR3 here is CASSLGPDRYNEQFF. The CDR3 DNA is TGTGCCAGCAGCTTGGGGCCTGATCGCTACAATGAGCAGTTCTTC.

The J gene is TRBJ1-5, the V gene TRBV7-2, with TRBD1 matching 8 bases. Germline assignment: CDR1 SGHTA and CDR2 FQGNSA. The CDR3 has 13 amino acids. The V and J ends lost 5 bases and 7 bases, in that order; junction bases with no gene match: 4. CDR3 coding DNA: TGTGCCAGCAGCCCGACAGGGGTCCAGCCCCAGCATTTT. This encodes CASSPTGVQPQHF.

CDR3 nucleotides: TGCAGTGCTAGCGGAGGTGAGCAGTTCTTC. The encoded protein is CSASGGEQFF. V gene TRBV20-1 combines with J gene TRBJ2-1; perhaps TRBD2 as D (5 bases). The V gene lost 3 bases and the J gene lost 9 bases, with 6 bases spanning the gap. The CDR3 is 10 residues long. Germline lookup yields CDR1 DFQATT and CDR2 SNEGSKA (reference sequence).

The chain uses TRBV5-4 and TRBJ2-3; D not certain. The V gene lost 0 bases and the J gene lost 11 bases, with 13 bases spanning the gap. Germline CDR1 reads SGHNT; CDR2 reads YYREEE (reference sequence). This CDR3 has 13 amino acids. CDR3 coding DNA: TGTGCCAGCAGCTTGGATGGCTCTATAATGCAGTATTTT. Amino acid sequence: CASSLDGSIMQYF.

The V gene is TRBV5-1, the J gene TRBJ1-4; D gene unclear. The CDR3 totals 15 residues. V shed 4 bases and J shed 0 bases, with 10 bases lying between them. CDR1 is SGHRS, CDR2 YFSETQ, per germline. The CDR3 DNA reads as TGCGCCAGCAGCCTACTGACTGCAACTAATGAAAAACTGTTTTTT. Protein: CASSLLTATNEKLFF.

Concerning this clone itself: This CDR3 is also generated by other DNA sequences in the sample. The rearrangement joins TRBV7-2 to TRBJ2-3; no clear D gene. Trimming removed 5 bases at V and 6 bases at J, with 6 bases between. The CDR3 contains 11 residues. The germline V gene has CDR1 SGHTA and CDR2 FQGNSA. CDR3 DNA: TGTGCCAGCAGCCGCTCTGATACGCAGTATTTT. Translating gives CASSRSDTQYF.

V is TRBV19 and J is TRBJ1-5; D might be TRBD1 (6 bases). V was shortened by 7 bases and J by 0 bases, with 16 bases between the two germline ends. This CDR3 is 16 amino acids long. Germline values: CDR1 LNHDA, CDR2 SQIVND (reference sequence). The CDR3: CASNPRTVNSNQPQHF. CDR3 in DNA: TGTGCCAGTAACCCCAGGACAGTAAATAGCAATCAGCCCCAGCATTTT.

The chain recombines TRBV11-2 with TRBJ2-3, with 9 bases aligning to TRBD2. Germline V gene sequence: CDR1 SGHAT, CDR2 FQNNGV. V shed 5 bases and J 4 bases; nucleotides not matched to a gene: 7. The CDR3 is made up of 15 amino acids. The CDR3 is CASSQLAGGADTQYF. The DNA for the CDR3 is TGTGCCAGCAGCCAGTTGGCGGGGGGGGCAGATACGCAGTATTTT.

CDR3 coding DNA: TGTGCCAGCAGCTTCAGGGCTCCCTACGAGCAGTACTTC. This sequence encodes CASSFRAPYEQYF. The chain is built from TRBV5-6 and TRBJ2-7, with D possibly TRBD1 on 5 matching bases. This CDR3 has 13 residues. The germline gives CDR1 SGHDT, CDR2 YYEEEE. V was cut by 2 bases and J by 2 bases, with 8 bases left in between.

CDR3: CASKRGEGTEAFF. CDR3 sequence (DNA): TGTGCCAGCAAGCGAGGGGAGGGCACTGAAGCTTTCTTT. The chain couples TRBV18 to TRBJ1-1, with D perhaps matching TRBD1 (5 bases). Between the trimmed V and J ends, which lost 8 bases and 4 bases, there was a span of 14 bases. Germline V CDR1 and CDR2: KGHSH, LQKENI. The CDR3 covers 13 residues.